Given below is one T cell receptor (beta chain) in context. The antigen is not known. Other nucleotide sequences in the sample specify the same CDR3. This sample stems from a study of Ad26.COV2.S vaccination and SARS-CoV-2 variants. General study points: Spike-specific TCR breadth ran higher among vaccine recipients than placebo recipients.

The V gene's germline CDR1 is LGHDT and CDR2 YNNKEL (reference sequence). The V end was cut by 5 bases, the J end by 4 bases, with 14 bases between. CDR3 length: 14 amino acids. Regarding treatment: 15 to 20 received Ad26.COV2.S at low or high dose, single or two shots; 5 received placebo; per-sample allocation not given. Specimens were obtained on day 63 following the first vaccine or placebo injection. This table comes from immunoSEQ multiplex PCR, and its TCRdb copy is limited to in-frame clones, with some not included. The sample lists a few hundred thousand clones, around 87% occurring once. This chain joins TRBV3-1 (or the pseudogene TRBV3-2) and TRBJ1-1, with D possibly TRBD1 on 5 matching bases. The source is a person aged 18-65 years who received the Ad26.COV2.S COVID-19 vaccine or a placebo. The sample here was peripheral blood, taken in a trial of Ad26.COV2.S vaccine versus placebo. The CDR3 DNA reads as TGTGCCAGCAGCAGGGACCGAGTGAGCACTGAAGCTTTCTTT. Amino acids: CASSRDRVSTEAFF.